Following are 17 T cell receptor beta chains from one sample sequenced in a study of blood T cell repertoires in COVID-19. Method: immunoSEQ multiplex PCR; TCRdb's copy keeps in-frame clones and lacks some. The repertoire consists of approximately 100,000 clones, with around 87% occurring once and the leading ten covering around 10%. The sequencing sample was made of peripheral blood. The receptors here all came from a woman in her 30s with acute or convalescent COVID-19.

Notes on this clone: Other DNA sequences within the sample encode an identical CDR3. This chain joins TRBV27 and TRBJ1-5, with no clear D. V lost 2 bases, J lost 4 bases, and 6 bases lay in between. Germline loops: CDR1 MNHEY, CDR2 SMNVEV (reference sequence). The CDR3 totals 13 residues. CDR3 residues: CASSLAGNQPQHF. DNA of the CDR3: TGTGCCAGCAGTTTAGCGGGAAATCAGCCCCAGCATTTT.

This chain connects TRBV3-1 (or the pseudogene TRBV3-2) to TRBJ1-2; 10 positions agree with TRBD1. CDR1 LGHDT and CDR2 YNNKEL come from the germline V gene (reference sequence). The trim removed 4 bases at V and 4 bases at J, leaving 12 bases unmatched. The CDR3 totals 17 residues. CDR3 DNA: TGTGCCAGCAGCCGGCTAGGGACAGGGGTTTTCGTCTATGGCTACACCTTC. Protein sequence: CASSRLGTGVFVYGYTF.

This clone was recorded once. The same CDR3 arises from other DNA sequences in this sample as well. The chain couples TRBV30 to TRBJ1-5; no clear D gene. Germline V gene sequence: CDR1 GTSNPN, CDR2 SVGIG (reference sequence). The CDR3 runs to 13 residues. V was clipped by 2 bases and J by 2 bases, with 7 bases between them. CDR3 nucleotide sequence: TGTGCCTGGAGTAGGGAGGGCAATCAGCCCCAGCATTTT. As protein: CAWSREGNQPQHF.

The chain uses TRBV6-5 and TRBJ1-1; TRBD1 matches at 7 bases. With 5 bases clipped from V and 6 bases from J, the junction kept 9 bases outside the gene matches. CDR1 and CDR2 from the germline V gene are MNHEY and SVGAGI. This CDR3 has 14 amino acids. The CDR3 protein is CASSPNRQGSEAFF. CDR3 in DNA: TGTGCCAGCAGTCCTAATCGACAGGGCTCTGAAGCTTTCTTT.

This chain connects TRBV28 to TRBJ2-7; possible D gene TRBD1, 7 bases. Trimming pared 0 bases from V and 3 bases from J, leaving 15 bases between. Germline lookup yields CDR1 MDHEN and CDR2 SYDVKM. The CDR3 sequence is 16 residues long. For the CDR3, the DNA is TGTGCCAGCAGTTTATGGGGGCAGGGGGGACACTACGAGCAGTACTTC. This codes for CASSLWGQGGHYEQYF.

This clone was recorded only once. The chain links TRBV5-1 to TRBJ2-3; D is possibly TRBD2 (5 bases). Germline V lookup: CDR1 SGHRS, CDR2 YFSETQ. The ends were cut back, 8 bases at V and 1 base at J, with 14 bases in the middle. The CDR3 runs to 14 residues. The CDR3 spells CASRTSTGTDTQYF. Here the CDR3 DNA reads TGCGCCAGTAGAACTAGTACGGGCACAGATACGCAGTATTTT.

This clone was seen a single time. A much larger clone is a single base away; this may be a read error. The gene calls are TRBV6-4 and TRBJ1-1, with D perhaps matching TRBD1 (5 bases). V lost 3 bases, J lost 3 bases, and 8 bases lay in between. Germline values: CDR1 MRHNA, CDR2 SNTAGT. The CDR3 runs to 13 residues. The CDR3 sequence: CASSEAGDTEAFF. CDR3 DNA sequence: TGTGCCAGCAGTGAAGCGGGGGACACTGAAGCTTTCTTT.

This chain joins TRBV5-4 and TRBJ1-2, with no clear D. The CDR3 loop spans 14 amino acids. Germline V lookup: CDR1 SGHNT, CDR2 YYREEE (reference sequence). V was shortened by 0 bases and J by 8 bases, with 14 bases between the two germline ends. Here the CDR3 reads CASSLDPVGQGYTF. The CDR3 DNA is TGTGCCAGCAGCTTGGACCCAGTTGGGCAGGGCTACACCTTC.

The CDR3 DNA sequence: TGTGCCAGCAGCGAAACCGGGACAGGGCCCTACAATGAGCAGTTCTTC. Translated: CASSETGTGPYNEQFF. The chain employs TRBV9 and TRBJ2-1; 9 positions match TRBD1. Trimming took 3 bases from V and 2 from J; bases not matched to a gene: 6. The germline CDR1 and CDR2 sequences are SGDLS and YYNGEE. This CDR3 comprises 16 residues.

The chain employs TRBV3-1 (or the pseudogene TRBV3-2) and TRBJ2-2; TRBD2 matches at 13 bases. With 1 base clipped from V and 7 bases from J, the junction kept 12 bases outside the gene matches. Per the germline V gene, CDR1 is LGHDT and CDR2 is YNNKEL (reference sequence). The CDR3 sequence is 19 residues long. The CDR3: CASSQGTSGGSVRDGELFF. CDR3 bases: TGTGCCAGCAGCCAAGGGACTAGCGGGGGTTCTGTCCGGGACGGGGAGCTGTTTTTT.

This chain links TRBV4-1 with TRBJ2-7; TRBD1 might be the D (5 bases). The CDR3 extends over 15 amino acids. V lost 0 bases, J lost 0 bases, and 9 bases lay in between. Looked up from germline, CDR1 is MGHRA and CDR2 is YSYEKL. CDR3 bases: TGCGCCAGCAGCCAAGATGGGGCAGGCTCCTACGAGCAGTACTTC. It specifies CASSQDGAGSYEQYF.

This chain uses TRBV6-5 with TRBJ1-2, with 9 nucleotides matching TRBD1. V dropped 9 bases and J dropped 9; count of bases not matched to a gene: 5. The V gene's germline CDR1 is MNHEY and CDR2 SVGAGI. The CDR3 sequence is 11 residues long. CDR3 sequence (DNA): TGTGCCAGTTGGACAGGGGTGAGCTACACCTTC. Amino acid sequence: CASWTGVSYTF.

V gene TRBV28 combines with J gene TRBJ1-6; TRBD1 agrees at 7 bases. V lost 3 bases and J lost 12; bases outside the gene matches: 11. Per germline, CDR1 MDHEN and CDR2 SYDVKM. CDR3 size: 15 residues. In DNA form, the CDR3 reads TGTGCCAGCAGTTTGTTTCAGGGGGAGGCTCGACCCCTCCACTTT. Translated, it gives CASSLFQGEARPLHF.

J is TRBJ2-7 and V is TRBV28, with TRBD1 as a possible D gene (6 bases). This CDR3 has 17 amino acids. Deletions cut 6 bases from V and 0 bases from J, with 21 bases between. From germline, CDR1 is MDHEN and CDR2 SYDVKM. The CDR3 protein is CASSTFGGQPSSYEQYF. The CDR3 DNA is TGTGCCAGCAGCACTTTTGGTGGACAGCCAAGCTCCTACGAGCAGTACTTC. Full variable domain (remainder filled in from reference TRBV28 and TRBJ2-7): DVKVTQSSRYLVKRTGEKVFLECVQDMDHENMFWYRQDPGLGLRLIYFSYDVKMKEKGDIPEGYSVSREKKERFSLILESASTNQTSMYLCASSTFGGQPSSYEQYFGPGTRLTVT.

This clone was seen more than once but under ten times. This rearrangement joins TRBV28 to TRBJ1-1; a possible D gene is TRBD1 (6 bases). Trimming cost V 8 bases and J 1 base, with 11 bases left between them. Germline V gene lookup returns CDR1 MDHEN and CDR2 SYDVKM. The CDR3 is made up of 13 amino acids. The DNA for the CDR3 is TGTGCCAGCGGAAACAGGGCGAACACTGAAGCTTTCTTT. This encodes CASGNRANTEAFF.

The chain has TRBV11-2 and TRBJ1-2; 9 nucleotides agree with TRBD1. V was pared by 5 bases and J by 4 bases, with 11 bases of the junction left unmatched. The germline V gene has CDR1 SGHAT and CDR2 FQNNGV. The CDR3 covers 16 residues. In DNA form, the CDR3 reads TGTGCCAGCAGCCTTCGAACAGGGGGCGCCTTCTATGGCTACACCTTC. Its translation: CASSLRTGGAFYGYTF.

The chain carries TRBV5-1 and TRBJ1-4; D unresolved. V lost 7 bases to trimming and J lost 6 bases, with 13 bases between them. The CDR3 length is 13 residues. Germline values: CDR1 SGHRS, CDR2 YFSETQ. The CDR3 sequence is CASSRPPDEKLFF. CDR3 bases: TGCGCCAGCTCCAGGCCGCCTGATGAAAAACTGTTTTTT.